This entry concerns a single T cell receptor (beta chain). Assignments of participants to cohorts depended upon their own reported clinical history. The record originates from a study of blood T cell repertoires in COVID-19. Study-level information: The study drew acute and convalescent COVID-19 samples from the United States, Italy and Spain. T cells, B-cell-depleted T cells, or PBMCs supplied cDNA or gDNA.

Deletions cut 5 bases from V and 2 bases from J, with 17 bases between. The CDR3 runs to 16 residues. Germline V gene lookup returns CDR1 SEHNR and CDR2 FQNEAQ (reference sequence). Repertoires were generated with immunoSEQ multiplex PCR, while TCRdb's copy carries only in-frame clones and drops some. The sample records 470,000 or so clones, nearly 90% being singletons. This receptor was identified in a woman aged 18-29 years with acute COVID-19. The sequenced sample consisted of PBMCs or T cells enriched from blood (not recorded which). The chain uses TRBV7-9 and TRBJ2-3; a weak D match, TRBD2 (6 bases). CDR3 residues: CASSRGTTLNTDTQYF. CDR3 DNA sequence: TGTGCCAGCAGCCGGGGGACCACCCTAAACACAGATACGCAGTATTTT.